The 28 T cell receptor beta chains listed next were all sequenced from one sample in a study of blood T cell repertoires in COVID-19. The protocol was immunoSEQ multiplex PCR, while the TCRdb copy is restricted to in-frame clones and leaves out a portion. This sample carries roughly 440,000 clones, approximately 88% of them seen once, and the ten largest clones take roughly an eighth. Input material: peripheral blood. All receptors come from a woman aged 50 to 60 with COVID-19, enrolled during active disease.

This clone was seen only once. V and J are TRBV4-1 and TRBJ1-4; TRBD1 is a possible D gene (5 bases). The CDR3 length is 14 residues. V was clipped by 4 bases and J by 5 bases, with 11 bases between them. Germline V gives CDR1 MGHRA, CDR2 YSYEKL. DNA of the CDR3: TGCGCCAGCAGCCCACAGGCCTTAAATGAAAAACTGTTTTTT. This gives the protein CASSPQALNEKLFF.

The chain couples TRBV28 to TRBJ2-5, with D hard to call. V lost 2 bases, J lost 2 bases, and 9 bases lay in between. CDR1 and CDR2 from the germline V gene are MDHEN and SYDVKM. The CDR3 totals 14 residues. The CDR3 sequence is CASSLIRRQETQYF. CDR3 sequence (DNA): TGTGCCAGCAGTTTAATTAGAAGACAAGAGACCCAGTACTTC.

The V gene is TRBV5-4, the J gene TRBJ2-1, with 8 positions matching TRBD1. The CDR3 is 14 residues long. Germline-derived CDR1 and CDR2 are SGHNT and YYREEE (reference sequence). The J segment lost 5 bases and the V segment lost 5 bases, leaving 6 bases of the junction unmatched. In DNA, the CDR3 is TGTGCCAGCAGGTCCAGGGGGCCTAACAATGAGCAGTTCTTC. Translation gives CASRSRGPNNEQFF.

The rearrangement links TRBV30 to TRBJ1-1; unclear D gene. The CDR3 covers 14 residues. CDR1 is GTSNPN, CDR2 SVGIG, per germline (reference sequence). V was cut by 4 bases and J by 4 bases, with 16 bases left in between. The CDR3 DNA follows: TGTGCCTGGACGCCCTTCCGTGGCGGCACTGAAGCTTTCTTT. This sequence encodes CAWTPFRGGTEAFF.

This clone was found once. The chain links TRBV27 to TRBJ1-4; TRBD1 agrees at 7 bases. This CDR3 has 17 amino acids. With 5 bases clipped from V and 7 bases from J, the junction kept 16 bases outside the gene matches. Germline V CDR1 and CDR2: MNHEY, SMNVEV (reference sequence). The CDR3 sequence: CASSAHPRGYGGEKLFF. CDR3 bases: TGTGCCAGCAGTGCCCACCCCAGGGGGTATGGAGGTGAAAAACTGTTTTTT.

The chain combines TRBV27 with TRBJ2-1, with 11 bases lining up with TRBD2. The V gene's germline CDR1 is MNHEY and CDR2 SMNVEV (reference sequence). The CDR3 has 16 residues. The V segment lost 7 bases and the J segment 5 bases; nucleotides outside the gene matches: 10. In DNA form, the CDR3 reads TGTGCCAGCACTAGCGGGGGGCTACTGACACACAATGAGCAGTTCTTC. It codes for CASTSGGLLTHNEQFF.

The rearrangement joins TRBV21-1 to TRBJ2-4; whether TRBD1, the table's D call, matches the DNA was not checked. TRBV21-1 is a listed pseudogene. There are 16 residues in the CDR3. CDR3 amino acids: CASSISGTGCEDIQYF. The CDR3 DNA reads TGTGCCAGCAGCATCTCCGGGACAGGCTGTGAAGACATTCAGTACTTC.

The chain uses TRBV4-1 and TRBJ1-1, with D uncertain. The length of the CDR3 is 15 residues. Trimming left V 0 bases short and J 2 bases short, with 10 bases between. CDR1 and CDR2 (germline): MGHRA, YSYEKL. As DNA, the CDR3 is TGCGCCAGCAGCCAAGAAACAGATTCCAACACTGAAGCTTTCTTT. Translation gives CASSQETDSNTEAFF.

The rearrangement links TRBV9 to TRBJ1-3; no reliable D call. The CDR3 is 13 residues long. Trimming pared 7 bases from V and 0 bases from J, leaving 8 bases between. Germline assignment: CDR1 SGDLS and CDR2 YYNGEE. The CDR3 bases are TGTGCCAGCTCTAGTAGCTCTGGAAACACCATATATTTT. It is translated as CASSSSSGNTIYF.

This clone was picked up a small number of times. As DNA, the CDR3 is TGTGCCAGCAGCGCCGTAGTTTATAATTCACCCCTCCACTTT. It yields the protein CASSAVVYNSPLHF. The chain carries TRBV11-2 and TRBJ1-6, with D unresolved. Germline CDR1 and CDR2: SGHAT and FQNNGV. V was pared by 5 bases and J by 4 bases, with 9 bases between. The CDR3 extends over 14 amino acids.

This clone was seen just once. The V call is TRBV6-1, the J call TRBJ2-5; D uncertain. The CDR3 spans 13 residues. The V end was cut by 2 bases, the J end by 4 bases, with 8 bases between. Germline V CDR1 and CDR2: MNHNS, SASEGT. The CDR3 reads CASSESVGETQYF. CDR3 DNA sequence: TGTGCCAGCAGTGAATCGGTTGGAGAGACCCAGTACTTC.

The gene calls are TRBV3-1 (or the pseudogene TRBV3-2) and TRBJ2-3, with 9 bases lining up with TRBD2. CDR3 length: 15 residues. Per germline, CDR1 LGHDT and CDR2 YNNKEL (reference sequence). J gave up 1 base and V 4 bases, and 3 bases lay outside the gene matches. The CDR3: CASSPSGARTDTQYF. Here the CDR3 DNA reads TGTGCCAGCAGCCCTAGCGGGGCCCGCACAGATACGCAGTATTTT.

The rearrangement links TRBV12-3 or TRBV12-4 to TRBJ1-5, with D possibly TRBD1 on 6 matching bases. V lost 7 bases and J 9 bases, leaving 13 bases between the germline ends. This CDR3 has 12 residues. This CDR3 reads CASTNLGGPQHF. CDR3 in DNA: TGTGCCAGCACCAACCTAGGGGGGCCCCAGCATTTT.

The rearrangement links TRBV4-1 to TRBJ2-1; TRBD2 agrees at 10 bases. This CDR3 has 16 residues. CDR1 is MGHRA and CDR2 is YSYEKL in the germline V gene. V was clipped by 3 bases and J by 4 bases; unmatched bases: 6. The DNA of the CDR3 is TGCGCCAGCAGCCAGGAGGCTAGCGGGGGTTACAATGAGCAGTTCTTC. Translating gives CASSQEASGGYNEQFF.

This chain uses TRBV6-6 with TRBJ1-1, with D hard to call. Germline V gene lookup returns CDR1 MNHNY and CDR2 SVGAGI (reference sequence). The CDR3 has 15 residues. The germline V and J ends were trimmed by 2 bases and 2 bases, with 12 bases remaining between them. The CDR3 coding sequence is TGTGCCAGCAGTTACACCCTTGAGGGCAACACTGAAGCTTTCTTT. Protein: CASSYTLEGNTEAFF.

CDR3 in amino acids: CASSLQGPEYGYTF. Written as DNA, the CDR3 is TGTGCCAGCAGCTTACAGGGGCCCGAGTATGGCTACACCTTC. The chain recombines TRBV5-5 with TRBJ1-2; TRBD1 agrees at 7 bases. The germline V gene encodes CDR1 SGHKS and CDR2 YYEKEE (reference sequence). CDR3 size: 14 residues. Trimming took 2 bases from V and 5 from J; bases not matched to a gene: 6.

Written as DNA, the CDR3 is TGTGCCAGCAGTGAGCGGGGGCTTGACTATGGCTACACCTTC. This encodes CASSERGLDYGYTF. The V gene is TRBV2, the J gene TRBJ1-2, with D tentatively TRBD1 (6 bases). The CDR3 sequence is 14 residues long. Trimming pared 3 bases from V and 3 bases from J, leaving 11 bases between. Germline assignment: CDR1 SNHLY and CDR2 FYNNEI.

The rearrangement uses TRBV25-1 and TRBJ1-1; possibly TRBD1 for D (5 bases). Germline CDR1 is MGHDK and CDR2 is SYGVNS. The CDR3 is 14 amino acids. V shed 9 bases and J shed 1 base, with 15 bases lying between them. CDR3: CASSPTVRNTEAFF. The DNA for the CDR3 is TGTGCCAGTTCGCCGACAGTGCGGAACACTGAAGCTTTCTTT. Full variable domain (rest looked up from reference TRBV25-1 and TRBJ1-1): EADIYQTPRYLVIGTGKKITLECSQTMGHDKMYWYQQDPGMELHLIHYSYGVNSTEKGDLSSESTVSRIRTEHFPLTLESARPSHTSQYLCASSPTVRNTEAFFGQGTRLTVV.

The rearrangement links TRBV5-4 to TRBJ1-1; D gene unclear. The CDR3 has 13 amino acids. The germline V gene encodes CDR1 SGHNT and CDR2 YYREEE (reference sequence). Trimming removed 3 bases at V and 5 bases at J, with 11 bases between. CDR3 residues: CASSWGGITEAFF. The CDR3 DNA sequence: TGTGCCAGCAGCTGGGGAGGGATAACTGAAGCTTTCTTT.

The rearrangement links TRBV5-6 to TRBJ1-5; 10 nucleotides line up with TRBD1. V dropped 3 bases and J dropped 5; count of bases not matched to a gene: 2. Germline CDR1 reads SGHDT; CDR2 reads YYEEEE. This CDR3 has 14 residues. CDR3 coding DNA: TGTGCCAGCAGCTGGACAGGGGGGGATCAGCCCCAGCATTTT. Its protein is CASSWTGGDQPQHF.

V is TRBV5-1 and J is TRBJ1-2, with 7 positions matching TRBD1. Germline V CDR1 and CDR2: SGHRS, YFSETQ. This CDR3 is built from 13 residues. The J segment lost 8 bases and the V segment lost 3 bases, leaving 7 bases of the junction unmatched. CDR3 DNA sequence: TGCGCCAGCAGCTATGACAGGGAAAACGGCTACACCTTC. It yields the protein CASSYDRENGYTF.

The rearrangement joins TRBV11-2 to TRBJ2-3; 9 nucleotides line up with TRBD2. The germline CDR1 and CDR2 sequences are SGHAT and FQNNGV. The CDR3 covers 16 residues. V was pared by 0 bases and J by 5 bases, with 6 bases of the junction left unmatched. This chain's CDR3 is CASSLDLAGGRDTQYF. The CDR3 bases are TGTGCCAGCAGCTTAGATTTGGCGGGGGGGAGAGATACGCAGTATTTT.

V is TRBV5-6 and J is TRBJ1-6; D gene ambiguous. CDR1 SGHDT and CDR2 YYEEEE come from the germline V gene. CDR3 length: 15 amino acids. V gave up 1 base and J gave up 8 bases, with 13 bases separating them. CDR3 sequence reads: CASSLFGGSHSPLHF. The CDR3 coding sequence is TGTGCCAGCAGCTTGTTTGGCGGGTCCCATTCACCCCTCCACTTT.

This chain links TRBV29-1 with TRBJ2-2; TRBD2 matches at 7 bases. V lost 6 bases, J lost 6 bases, and 4 bases stayed unmatched. The CDR3 spans 12 residues. Germline V CDR1 and CDR2: SQVTM, ANQGSEA. In DNA form, the CDR3 reads TGCAGCGTGACCCGGGGGGCCGGGGAGCTGTTTTTT. Its protein product is CSVTRGAGELFF.

In this sample, this clone turned up a few times. The chain is built from TRBV5-1 and TRBJ1-4; no firm D call. The germline V and J ends were trimmed by 7 bases and 5 bases, with 18 bases remaining between them. CDR1 and CDR2 (germline): SGHRS, YFSETQ. The CDR3 extends over 15 amino acids. The CDR3 reads CASSLGGANNEKLFF. The DNA for the CDR3 is TGCGCCAGCTCCCTGGGAGGAGCGAACAATGAAAAACTGTTTTTT.

The chain couples TRBV7-3 to TRBJ1-2; D gene unclear. CDR1 SGHTA and CDR2 FQGTGA come from the germline V gene. The CDR3 length is 14 residues. V dropped 0 bases and J dropped 4 bases, with 9 bases sitting between them. As DNA, the CDR3 is TGTGCCAGCAGCTTAACGTTACTATTCTATGGCTACACCTTC. Amino acid sequence: CASSLTLLFYGYTF.

V is TRBV2 and J is TRBJ1-2, with a weak D call TRBD1 (5 bases). CDR1 and CDR2 from the germline V gene are SNHLY and FYNNEI. The CDR3 is made up of 12 amino acids. Between the trimmed V and J ends, which lost 7 bases and 5 bases, there was a span of 11 bases. The DNA of the CDR3 is TGTGCCAGCACTACAGGCCCTTATGGCTACACCTTC. Translation: CASTTGPYGYTF.

V usage is TRBV28 and J usage is TRBJ1-2, with D perhaps matching TRBD1 (6 bases). Trimming removed 7 bases at V and 8 bases at J, with 23 bases between. The CDR3 contains 15 residues. Germline V gene sequence: CDR1 MDHEN, CDR2 SYDVKM. CDR3 DNA sequence: TGTGCCAGCAAACGCGGCTCCGGGGGGGCAAGGGGCTACACCTTC. It encodes CASKRGSGGARGYTF.